This TCR beta chain was observed in a study of blood T cell repertoires in COVID-19. In the study overall: Acute-phase and convalescent COVID-19 samples originated in the United States, Italy and Spain.

Per the authors' pipeline: Nucleated cell number was recorded as an estimate derived from reference gene primer amplification. Profiling relied on immunoSEQ multiplex PCR, and the TCRdb table lists in-frame clones only, not all of them. That table supplies the V and J calls and clone size; D and trimming were determined from the DNA. Of roughly 50,000 clones in the sample, 85% were seen once. The trim removed 6 bases at V and 13 bases at J, leaving 7 bases unmatched. This CDR3 comprises 11 residues. CDR1 is SQVTM and CDR2 is ANQGSEA in the germline V gene. Sequenced: peripheral blood. V gene TRBV29-1 combines with J gene TRBJ2-2; 8 positions match TRBD1. The clonotype comes from a woman in her sixties with acute or convalescent COVID-19. The CDR3 DNA is TGCAGCGTGGCATACGACAGGGGGCTGTTTTTT. This sequence encodes CSVAYDRGLFF.